This TCR beta chain was captured in a study of OX40 agonist ivuxolimab in advanced cancers. The wider study: Partial responses, seen in three patients, involved one hepatocellular carcinoma and two cutaneous melanomas.

Data came from immunoSEQ multiplex PCR; TCRdb stores just in-frame clones and leaves some out. This table holds more than 65,000 clones, roughly 86% found once. Germline CDR1 reads SGHVS; CDR2 reads FNYEAQ. V was trimmed by 6 bases and J by 5 bases, leaving 10 bases between them. The CDR3 sequence is 12 residues long. The chain recombines TRBV7-6 with TRBJ1-1; D is ambiguous. This receptor was taken from an adult with an advanced solid tumor such as melanoma, head and neck, liver or kidney cancer. The sample was CD4+ or CD8+ T cells sorted from blood, taken in a trial of the OX40 agonist ivuxolimab. The CDR3 is CASRSSPTEAFF. In DNA, the CDR3 is TGTGCCAGCAGATCCTCCCCAACTGAAGCTTTCTTT.